This TCR beta chain comes out of a study of CD8+ T cells in alopecia areata. Study-level results: Clonality in lesional scalp, especially alopecia totalis/universalis, exceeded that of normal scalp. Scalp data also include sequences from resident alphabeta T cells of normal skin.

The CDR3 runs to 14 residues. Germline V lookup: CDR1 NSHNY, CDR2 SYGAGN. The V segment lost 5 bases and the J segment 6 bases; nucleotides outside the gene matches: 7. The table lists this clone with a few counts. Its matching antigen is unknown. Gene names are the mouse ones. The CDR3 extends 4 residues past the end of the read, so its final part is completed from the germline J gene. Markers used for sorting pooled cutaneous lymph node cells were CD4, CD8alpha, NKG2D, NKG2ACE and others. It was cDNA, reverse transcribed from extracted RNA, that served as the sequencing template. The assay was immunoSEQ multiplex PCR, and TCRdb's table has in-frame clones only and misses some. The sample has around 290,000 clones, none seen only once.

This chain connects TRBV13-1 to TRBJ2-1; 8 bases line up with TRBD2. The sequenced sample consisted of CD4+ T cells sorted from a lymph node. The clonotype was recovered from a C3H/HeJ mouse with alopecia areata. The MHC haplotype of the strain is H2-k. The covered CDR3 bases are TGTGCCAGCAGCCTCGGGGGGGCGATTGCT. The encoded protein is CASSLGGAIA. The complete CDR3 reads CASSLGGAIAEQFF.